The 10 T cell receptor beta chains below were found in one sample sequenced in a study of shared clonotypes between healthy human individuals. Produced via immunoSEQ multiplex PCR; TCRdb's table is partial and in-frame only. The top ten hold about 12% of the sample, which has around 530,000 clones, just over 75% seen once. The sample taken for sequencing was PBMCs. The receptors were sampled from a woman aged 40 to 50 in good health. Some clones in this sample may be carry-over from other donors' samples.

V usage is TRBV5-1 and J usage is TRBJ1-5; 12 nucleotides align to TRBD1. CDR1 is SGHRS and CDR2 is YFSETQ in the germline V gene. Germline trimming cut 2 bases from V and 2 bases from J; bases unmatched to any gene: 2. The CDR3 is 16 residues long. The chain's CDR3 is CASSLGTGGGNQPQHF. CDR3 coding DNA: TGCGCCAGCAGCTTAGGGACAGGGGGCGGCAATCAGCCCCAGCATTTT.

The table lists this clone with a few counts. The rearrangement links TRBV18 to TRBJ2-3; D possibly corresponds to TRBD2 (5 bases). The V end was cut by 4 bases, the J end by 2 bases, with 16 bases between. The V gene's germline CDR1 is KGHSH and CDR2 LQKENI. This CDR3 contains 16 residues. The CDR3 nucleotides are TGTGCCAGCTCACGCGTGACTACGCTTCACACAGATACGCAGTATTTT. Protein sequence: CASSRVTTLHTDTQYF. The entire variable domain, with the rest obtained from reference TRBV18 and TRBJ2-3, is as follows: NAGVMQNPRHLVRRRGQEARLRCSPMKGHSHVYWYRQLPEEGLKFMVYLQKENIIDESGMPKERFSAEFPKEGPSILRIQQVVRGDSAAYFCASSRVTTLHTDTQYFGPGTRLTVL.

The chain couples TRBV11-2 to TRBJ2-3; TRBD2 aligns across 12 bases. CDR3 length: 17 residues. Germline V gene sequence: CDR1 SGHAT, CDR2 FQNNGV. Unmatched junction bases numbered 8, after V lost 1 base and J lost 6 bases. CDR3 in DNA: TGTGCCAGCAGCTTAGGGGCTAGCGGGAGGGATTTGGATACGCAGTATTTT. Its protein product is CASSLGASGRDLDTQYF.

Points on this clone: A far larger clone is a single base away, which makes a read error likely. V usage is TRBV25-1 and J usage is TRBJ1-5; D uncertain. CDR1 is MGHDK, CDR2 SYGVNS, per germline. The CDR3 consists of 15 residues. Trimming removed 6 bases at V and 1 base at J, with 13 bases between. The CDR3 region has the DNA TGTGCCAGCAGCCAATCCGTGGGGAGCAATCAGCCCCAGCATTTT. This codes for CASSQSVGSNQPQHF.

The V gene is TRBV27, the J gene TRBJ2-5, with 7 bases lining up with TRBD1. The closer fit of TRBJ2-7 to the DNA end suggests the J call may be wrong. The CDR3 has 15 residues. Germline lookup yields CDR1 MNHEY and CDR2 SMNVEV (reference sequence). The CDR3 DNA reads as TGTGCCAGCAGTCGACGCCCGGGACAGAAATACGAGCAGTACTTC. The encoded protein is CASSRRPGQKYEQYF.

This clone was counted ten times or more. The CDR3 coding sequence is TGTGCCAGCAGTCAATGGAGCAATCAGCCCCAGCATTTT. As protein: CASSQWSNQPQHF. V and J are TRBV2 and TRBJ1-5; D remains unclear. The CDR3 spans 13 residues. Germline CDR1 and CDR2: SNHLY and FYNNEI. Trimming left V 5 bases short and J 1 base short, with 6 bases between.

The chain employs TRBV7-2 and TRBJ2-3, with a tentative D call TRBD2 (7 bases). The germline V and J ends were trimmed by 2 bases and 2 bases, with 14 bases remaining between them. Germline loops: CDR1 SGHTA, CDR2 FQGNSA. The CDR3 length is 16 residues. The CDR3 loop is CASSLLSGTSTDTQYF. DNA for the CDR3: TGTGCCAGCAGCTTATTGAGCGGGACATCCACAGATACGCAGTATTTT. Full variable domain (rest looked up from reference TRBV7-2 and TRBJ2-3): GAGVSQSPSNKVTEKGKDVELRCDPISGHTALYWYRQSLGQGLEFLIYFQGNSAPDKSGLPSDRFSAERTGGSVSTLTIQRTQQEDSAVYLCASSLLSGTSTDTQYFGPGTRLTVL.

The chain employs TRBV5-6 and TRBJ1-2, with 8 bases identical to TRBD1. The V gene's germline CDR1 is SGHDT and CDR2 YYEEEE. The CDR3 spans 15 residues. V trimming: 4 bases; J trimming: 5 bases; junction bases outside the gene matches: 10. As DNA, the CDR3 is TGTGCCAGCAGCGCCCGGGGGCAGGGGGCTTATGGCTACACCTTC. Protein: CASSARGQGAYGYTF.

The rearrangement links TRBV7-9 to TRBJ2-5; D remains unclear. The CDR3 totals 12 residues. The V gene's germline CDR1 is SEHNR and CDR2 FQNEAQ (reference sequence). Trimming cost V 5 bases and J 5 bases, with 9 bases left between them. The CDR3 bases are TGTGCCAGCAGCCAAGCGACGGAGACCCAGTACTTC. Amino acid sequence: CASSQATETQYF. Supplemented by reference TRBV7-9 and TRBJ2-5, the full variable domain reads DTGVSQNPRHKITKRGQNVTFRCDPISEHNRLYWYRQTLGQGPEFLTYFQNEAQLEKSRLLSDRFSAERPKGSFSTLEIQRTEQGDSAMYLCASSQATETQYFGPGTRLLVL.

This clone was detected once. The CDR3 coding sequence is TGCGCCAGCAGCCTCGGGACAGAACAAACCTACGAGCAGTACTTC. It is translated as CASSLGTEQTYEQYF. This chain uses TRBV5-1 with TRBJ2-7; 7 bases are shared with TRBD1. The CDR3 totals 15 residues. Germline assignment: CDR1 SGHRS and CDR2 YFSETQ. J was trimmed by 2 bases and V by 4 bases; bases with no gene match: 9.